Listed below are T cell receptor beta chains from one sample, sequenced in a study of T-cell reconstitution after alpha-beta-depleted transplantation in children. MiXCR, run by TCRdb on the PCR reads, gives a single entry per CDR3 protein. The sample includes 550,000 to 800,000 distinct CDR3 sequences, 10% to 15% of them seen just once. Material: PBMCs, obtained before TCRalphabeta/CD19-depleted stem cell transplant. These receptors all stem from a girl aged 2 to 10 with congenital amegakaryocytic thrombocytopenia, due to receive a stem cell transplant. Both conserved end residues are part of each CDR3. A D gene is named only where the DNA matches it firmly. Clone size is not always given. Where it is, it says once, few, many or a class for expanded clones.

d_call j_call clone_size v_call cdr3_aa cdr3_nt
TRBD1 TRBJ2-3 . TRBV7-2 CASSLGYRGVTDTQYF TGTGCCAGCAGCTTAGGTTACAGGGGGGTCACAGATACGCAGTATTTT
. TRBJ2-3 many TRBV7-2 CASSLVRSTTDTQYF TGTGCCAGCAGCTTAGTCCGAAGCACTACAGATACGCAGTATTTT
. TRBJ2-3 many TRBV5-6 CASSLYRGTDTQYF TGTGCCAGCAGCTTGTACAGGGGCACAGATACGCAGTATTTT
. TRBJ2-5 many TRBV5-1 CASSGRGRETQYF TGCGCCAGCAGCGGCCGGGGACGAGAGACCCAGTACTTC
. TRBJ1-1 few TRBV7-9 CASSLYGADTEAFF TGTGCCAGCAGCTTGTACGGAGCGGACACTGAAGCTTTCTTT
. TRBJ1-1 . TRBV5-1 CASSLGATGNTEAFF TGCGCCAGCAGCTTGGGAGCCACCGGCAACACTGAAGCTTTCTTT
. TRBJ1-2 many TRBV20-1 CSARLPQGNYGYTF TGCAGTGCTAGACTCCCTCAGGGGAACTATGGCTACACCTTC
TRBD2 TRBJ2-3 many TRBV5-1 CASSLSGGTTDTQYF TGCGCCAGCAGCTTGTCGGGGGGGACAACAGATACGCAGTATTTT
. TRBJ2-5 many TRBV18 CASSPRDQETQYF TGTGCCAGCTCACCCCGAGATCAAGAGACCCAGTACTTC
. TRBJ2-1 few TRBV9 CASSSVGGIMIFF TGTGCCAGCAGCTCGGTTGGCGGGATTATGATTTTCTTC
TRBD1 TRBJ1-2 few TRBV20-1 CSATQGGDYTF TGCAGTGCTACTCAGGGGGGGGACTACACCTTC
TRBD1 TRBJ1-6 many TRBV20-1 CSAPGEGGPYNSPLHF TGCAGTGCACCCGGGGAAGGGGGCCCCTATAATTCACCCCTCCACTTT
. TRBJ1-4 few TRBV12-3/TRBV12-4 CASSLNSGEKLFF TGTGCCAGCAGTTTGAATTCTGGGGAAAAACTGTTTTTT
. TRBJ2-2 many TRBV12-3/TRBV12-4 CASSFLWGNTGELFF TGTGCCAGCAGTTTTCTGTGGGGGAACACCGGGGAGCTGTTTTTT
TRBD2 TRBJ2-7 . TRBV20-1 CSAGKTGTTLPEQYF TGCAGTGCGGGGAAGACCGGGACTACGCTTCCCGAGCAGTACTTC
. TRBJ1-3 many TRBV11-2 CASSFDAFLSGNTIYF TGTGCCAGCAGCTTTGACGCGTTCCTCTCTGGAAACACCATATATTTT
TRBD2 TRBJ2-1 many TRBV28 CASSLGTSLNWNEQFF TGTGCCAGCAGTTTAGGGACTAGCCTTAACTGGAATGAGCAGTTCTTC
. TRBJ2-7 . TRBV20-1 CSARDGRARFPYEQYF TGCAGTGCTAGAGACGGCCGTGCTAGGTTTCCCTACGAGCAGTACTTC
TRBD2 TRBJ2-3 many TRBV12-3/TRBV12-4 CATKSAGGADTQYF TGTGCCACCAAAAGTGCGGGAGGTGCAGATACGCAGTATTTT
TRBD2 TRBJ2-3 many TRBV20-1 CSAAGLADTDTQYF TGCAGTGCGGCGGGACTAGCGGACACAGATACGCAGTATTTT
. TRBJ2-1 . TRBV10-3 CAIRDDGDEQFF TGTGCCATCAGGGACGACGGGGATGAGCAGTTCTTC
. TRBJ2-3 many TRBV5-1 CASSLIQGPPPLDTQYF TGCGCCAGCAGCTTAATACAGGGACCCCCTCCTTTGGATACGCAGTATTTT
TRBD2 TRBJ2-2 many TRBV18 CASSPWSLRGTMLNTGELFF TGTGCCAGCTCACCATGGTCCTTGAGAGGGACTATGCTGAACACCGGGGAGCTGTTTTTT
. TRBJ2-2 many TRBV5-1 CASRTAGSGPTGELFF TGCGCCAGCAGAACCGCTGGTTCAGGGCCGACCGGGGAGCTGTTTTTT
TRBD1 TRBJ2-3 many TRBV10-3 CAISDNRGADTQYF TGTGCCATCAGTGATAACAGGGGCGCAGATACGCAGTATTTT
. TRBJ2-1 many TRBV20-1 CSALLDYNEQFF TGCAGTGCTCTGCTCGACTACAATGAGCAGTTCTTC
. TRBJ2-7 many TRBV12-3/TRBV12-4 CASSLSGITYEQYF TGTGCCAGCAGTTTAAGTGGAATCACCTACGAGCAGTACTTC
. TRBJ1-2 many TRBV20-1 CSARDGGATTFYGYTF TGCAGTGCTAGAGATGGGGGGGCAACTACCTTCTATGGCTACACCTTC
. TRBJ1-1 many TRBV5-1 CASSSTANTEAFF TGCGCCAGCAGCTCGACAGCGAACACTGAAGCTTTCTTT
TRBD2 TRBJ2-7 . TRBV7-8 CASSLVGSGFTYEQYF TGTGCCAGCAGCTTAGTTGGTAGCGGGTTTACCTACGAGCAGTACTTC
. TRBJ2-2 many TRBV29-1 CSVEGTGTGELFF TGCAGCGTTGAAGGGACTGGGACCGGGGAGCTGTTTTTT
. TRBJ2-6 few TRBV7-3 CASGVANVLTF TGTGCCAGCGGGGTAGCCAACGTCCTGACTTTC
. TRBJ2-7 few TRBV30 CAWSQQVEQYF TGTGCCTGGAGTCAACAGGTCGAGCAGTACTTC
. TRBJ2-1 few TRBV19 CASSTPPGPLRGEQFF TGTGCCAGTAGCACCCCCCCGGGGCCGTTACGGGGTGAGCAGTTCTTC
TRBD2 TRBJ2-1 few TRBV20-1 CSASEPTSGRLQFF TGCAGTGCTAGCGAACCGACTAGCGGGAGGTTACAGTTCTTC
. TRBJ2-7 many TRBV20-1 CSLRRGEQYF TGCAGCCTCAGGAGGGGCGAGCAGTACTTC
. TRBJ1-1 many TRBV20-1 CSAFPTEAFF TGCAGTGCTTTTCCCACTGAAGCTTTCTTT